This T cell receptor (beta chain) emerged from a study of blood T cell repertoires in COVID-19. The wider study: Acute and convalescent COVID-19 samples came from the United States, Italy and Spain. T cells, B-cell-depleted T cells, or PBMCs provided the cDNA or gDNA that served as material.

In the study's own analysis: Amplification from reference gene primers served as the basis for estimated nucleated cell counts. Here immunoSEQ multiplex PCR was the method, and the copy in TCRdb shows in-frame clones only, minus some. That table is the source of V, J and clone size, and D and trimming were worked out from the DNA. Counted here are just over 75,000 clones, roughly 80% occurring once; the ten biggest clones make up approximately 5.8%. Germline V gene data show CDR1 as SGHRS and CDR2 as YFSETQ. The CDR3 length is 15 residues. V was pared by 2 bases and J by 5 bases, with 16 bases between.

This TCR was sampled from a man between 60 and 75 years old with active or convalescent COVID-19. Sequenced input: peripheral blood. This sequence joins TRBV5-1 and TRBJ2-5; D may be TRBD2 (7 bases). The CDR3 DNA reads as TGCGCCAGCAGCTTTGTTCCGGGCGGGGGCGAGACCCAGTACTTC. This sequence encodes CASSFVPGGGETQYF.